Each of the 16 T cell receptor beta chains below was sequenced from the same sample in a study of OX40 agonist ivuxolimab in advanced cancers. Clones were read by immunoSEQ multiplex PCR, and TCRdb kept only the in-frame ones, dropping some. The sample gives roughly 56,000 clones, 80% to 90% of which show up once; nearly 0.9% is in the top ten. The starting material was CD4+ or CD8+ T cells sorted from blood, obtained in a trial of the OX40 agonist ivuxolimab. Receptor source: an adult with an advanced solid tumor such as melanoma, head and neck, liver or kidney cancer.

This chain links TRBV2 with TRBJ2-1; D might be TRBD1 (5 bases). CDR3 length: 14 amino acids. V was cut by 7 bases and J by 3 bases, with 13 bases left in between. The germline V gene encodes CDR1 SNHLY and CDR2 FYNNEI. The CDR3, as DNA: TGTGCCAGCAAGGCAGGGCATAACTACAATGAGCAGTTCTTC. This encodes CASKAGHNYNEQFF.

The V gene is TRBV7-4, the J gene TRBJ1-3, with D tentatively TRBD1 (5 bases). This CDR3 is built from 16 residues. Trimming cost V 5 bases and J 8 bases, with 22 bases left between them. Germline lookup yields CDR1 SGHVT and CDR2 SQSDAQ. The CDR3 loop reads CASSPTGPGWKDTIYF. Written as DNA, the CDR3 is TGTGCCAGCAGCCCTACGGGACCCGGGTGGAAGGACACCATATATTTT.

V is TRBV28 and J is TRBJ2-1; TRBD2 matches at 7 bases. The J segment lost 10 bases and the V segment lost 5 bases, leaving 8 bases of the junction unmatched. This CDR3 region has 13 residues. Germline V gene data show CDR1 as MDHEN and CDR2 as SYDVKM. CDR3 in amino acids: CASSPWREGEQFF. Written as DNA, the CDR3 is TGTGCCAGCAGTCCCTGGAGGGAGGGAGAGCAGTTCTTC.

The V call is TRBV19, the J call TRBJ2-1, with 12 bases matching TRBD2. CDR1 and CDR2 (germline): LNHDA, SQIVND (reference sequence). The CDR3 runs 13 residues. J gave up 14 bases and V 0 bases, and 2 bases lay outside the gene matches. CDR3 bases: TGTGCCAGTAGTATAGACCGGACTAGCGGGGAGTTCTTC. Protein product: CASSIDRTSGEFF.

This chain links TRBV7-9 with TRBJ2-2, with a tentative D call TRBD2 (5 bases). This CDR3 region has 14 residues. Trimming cost V 2 bases and J 6 bases, with 10 bases left between them. In germline, CDR1 is SEHNR, CDR2 FQNEAQ (reference sequence). The CDR3 loop is CASSLRGSPGELFF. CDR3 coding DNA: TGTGCCAGCAGCTTAAGAGGGTCACCCGGGGAGCTGTTTTTT.

The V call is TRBV30, the J call TRBJ2-3, with TRBD2 matching 8 bases. V lost 1 base to trimming and J lost 1 base; unmatched junction nucleotides: 19. This CDR3 contains 20 residues. The germline gives CDR1 GTSNPN, CDR2 SVGIG (reference sequence). The chain's CDR3 is CAWSGGLVAGRIEGTDTQYF. The CDR3 DNA reads as TGTGCCTGGAGTGGGGGGCTGGTAGCGGGAAGAATCGAGGGCACAGATACGCAGTATTTT.

The chain joins TRBV15 to TRBJ2-5; D possibly corresponds to TRBD1 (6 bases). The CDR3 has 15 residues. V shed 3 bases and J shed 2 bases, with 13 bases lying between them. The V gene's germline CDR1 is LNHNV and CDR2 YYDKDF (reference sequence). CDR3 DNA: TGTGCCACCAGCAGGGGATCCGGACAGCAAGAGACCCAGTACTTC. Amino acids: CATSRGSGQQETQYF. The full variable domain, its missing parts supplied by reference TRBV15 and TRBJ2-5, is DAMVIQNPRYQVTQFGKPVTLSCSQTLNHNVMYWYQQKSSQAPKLLFHYYDKDFNNEADTPDNFQSRRPNTSFCFLDIRSPGLGDTAMYLCATSRGSGQQETQYFGPGTRLLVL.

Sample share makes this clone medium-sized (0.01 to 0.1%). The gene calls are TRBV7-9 and TRBJ2-7, with 8 bases fitting TRBD1. Trimming cost V 0 bases and J 4 bases; bases outside gene matches: 5. The CDR3 runs 15 residues. Germline V lookup: CDR1 SEHNR, CDR2 FQNEAQ (reference sequence). The CDR3 nucleotides are TGTGCCAGCAGCTTAGCCCTGGACAGGGAATACGAGCAGTACTTC. Translation gives CASSLALDREYEQYF.

The rearrangement joins TRBV9 to TRBJ1-1, with TRBD1 matching over 9 bases. Germline CDR1 reads SGDLS; CDR2 reads YYNGEE. This CDR3 is 15 amino acids long. With V trimmed by 4 bases and J by 5 bases, 9 bases remained unmatched. The CDR3 loop is CASSLEGQGRTEAFF. DNA for the CDR3: TGTGCCAGCAGCCTAGAGGGACAGGGCCGAACTGAAGCTTTCTTT.

V is TRBV7-2 and J is TRBJ2-3; no definite D call. The CDR3 is 13 residues long. Germline values: CDR1 SGHTA, CDR2 FQGNSA. V gave up 3 bases and J gave up 1 base, with 5 bases separating them. This CDR3 is CASSLSGTDTQYF. CDR3 DNA sequence: TGTGCCAGCAGCTTGTCGGGCACAGATACGCAGTATTTT.

The J gene is TRBJ1-3, the V gene TRBV4-1, with 7 bases lining up with TRBD1. The ends lost 0 bases at V and 4 bases at J; junction bases unmatched: 0. The CDR3 covers 14 residues. The germline gives CDR1 MGHRA, CDR2 YSYEKL. CDR3 loop: CASSQEGGGNTIYF. In DNA, the CDR3 is TGCGCCAGCAGCCAAGAAGGGGGCGGAAACACCATATATTTT.

The chain carries TRBV6-4 and TRBJ1-2; a possible D gene is TRBD1 (6 bases). This CDR3 region has 14 residues. V dropped 0 bases and J dropped 2 bases, with 7 bases sitting between them. Germline CDR1 reads MRHNA; CDR2 reads SNTAGT. The CDR3 reads CASSDSGQNYGYTF. The CDR3 DNA reads as TGTGCCAGCAGTGACTCGGGACAAAACTATGGCTACACCTTC.

This rearrangement joins TRBV7-2 to TRBJ1-1; the D gene is possibly TRBD1 (5 bases). Germline CDR1 and CDR2: SGHTA and FQGNSA. There are 14 residues in the CDR3. V lost 5 bases to trimming and J lost 9 bases, with 19 bases between them. The CDR3 is CASSLTGQGVKAFF. Here the CDR3 DNA reads TGTGCCAGCAGCCTTACCGGCCAGGGAGTGAAAGCTTTCTTT.

The rearrangement uses TRBV7-9 and TRBJ2-5; TRBD2 agrees at 8 bases. The germline V gene has CDR1 SEHNR and CDR2 FQNEAQ (reference sequence). The CDR3 is 17 residues long. After removal of 2 bases from V and 1 base from J, the junction contained 9 bases not matched to a gene. The CDR3 spells CASSLLSPAGGQETQYF. The CDR3 DNA is TGTGCCAGCAGCTTACTCTCGCCGGCGGGGGGCCAAGAGACCCAGTACTTC.

The rearrangement uses TRBV29-1 and TRBJ1-2; D may be TRBD1 (5 bases). CDR3 length: 14 amino acids. Germline V gene data show CDR1 as SQVTM and CDR2 as ANQGSEA. Deletions cut 7 bases from V and 5 bases from J, with 20 bases between. CDR3 sequence reads: CSAGDGLDRYGYTF. The CDR3 bases are TGCAGCGCTGGGGACGGACTGGATAGATATGGCTACACCTTC. The whole variable domain, filled in from reference TRBV29-1 and TRBJ1-2, reads SAVISQKPSRDICQRGTSLTIQCQVDSQVTMMFWYRQQPGQSLTLIATANQGSEATYESGFVIDKFPISRPNLTFSTLTVSNMSPEDSSIYLCSAGDGLDRYGYTFGSGTRLTVV.

This clone appeared a single time. The chain is built from TRBV15 and TRBJ1-5; D remains ambiguous. The germline V gene encodes CDR1 LNHNV and CDR2 YYDKDF (reference sequence). The V end lost 3 bases, the J end lost 9 bases, and 9 bases lay between the germline ends. CDR3 length: 12 residues. This CDR3 is CATSSAVGPQHF. For the CDR3, the DNA is TGTGCCACCAGCAGTGCAGTGGGGCCCCAGCATTTT.